Detailed here is one T cell receptor beta chain. What it binds is unknown. CDR1 and CDR2 (germline): SGHTA, FQGTGA. Trimming shortened V by 2 bases and J by 5 bases, and 9 bases separated the two germline ends. The CDR3 totals 13 residues. Since all of the isolated RNA was reverse transcribed, expressed TCRB transcripts were what got sequenced. The data were produced by immunoSEQ multiplex PCR, yet TCRdb's version contains in-frame clones alone and is incomplete. Counted here are about 53,000 clones, about three fifths occurring once; the ten biggest clones make up 0.25% to 0.35%. The data were obtained in a study of beta chain features in type 1 diabetes. Study-level points and caveats: Across all four CD4+ subsets, people with type 1 diabetes showed modestly shorter TCRB CDR3s.

The TCR originated in a woman under 40 with type 1 diabetes. The sequenced sample consisted of stem cell memory CD4+ T cells from blood. The chain has TRBV7-3 and TRBJ2-5; tentative D call: TRBD1 (6 bases). CDR3 protein: CASSLAQGETQYF. The CDR3 DNA follows: TGTGCCAGCAGCTTAGCCCAGGGGGAGACCCAGTACTTC.